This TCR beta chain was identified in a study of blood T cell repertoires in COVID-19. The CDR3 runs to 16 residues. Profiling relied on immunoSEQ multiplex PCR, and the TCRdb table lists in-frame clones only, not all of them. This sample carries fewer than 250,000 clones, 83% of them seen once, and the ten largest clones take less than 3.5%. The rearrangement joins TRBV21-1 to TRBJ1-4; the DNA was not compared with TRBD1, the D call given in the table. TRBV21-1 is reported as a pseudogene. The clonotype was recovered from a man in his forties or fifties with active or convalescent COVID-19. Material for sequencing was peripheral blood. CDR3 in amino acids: CASSKVVTGTNEKLFF. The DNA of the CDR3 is TGTGCCAGCAGCAAAGTAGTGACAGGGACTAATGAAAAACTGTTTTTT.